This T cell receptor (beta chain) comes out of a study of CD8 T cells in Susac syndrome. Sequencing targeted TCR beta in T cells from blood (CD8+ and CD4+). The CDR3 is 18 amino acids. Per the germline V gene, CDR1 is LGHDT and CDR2 is YNNKEL (reference sequence). V dropped 4 bases and J dropped 2 bases, with 21 bases sitting between them. RNA in amounts of roughly 0.5 to 1 ug was reverse transcribed with random hexamers. TCR beta CDR3 was amplified by immunoSEQ covering 54 Vbeta and 13 Jbeta. A single record per CDR3 protein comes from TCRdb applying MiXCR to the immunoSEQ multiplex PCR reads. Of about 150,000 distinct CDR3 sequences in the sample, around 96% are singletons; the top ten hold about 0.21%.

The receptor was derived from a human donor with multiple sclerosis. Sequencing was done on a sample of CD8+ T cells from PBMCs. The V gene is TRBV3-1, the J gene TRBJ2-1, with D possibly being TRBD1 or TRBD2 (5 bases each). CDR3 amino acids: CASSRKIDGTSTYNEQFF. The DNA of the CDR3 is TGTGCCAGCAGCCGAAAAATTGATGGGACCTCAACCTACAATGAGCAGTTCTTC.